This TCR beta chain was recorded in a study of T cells after posttransplantation cyclophosphamide. Trimming took 6 bases from V and 4 from J; bases not matched to a gene: 8. The CDR3 consists of 14 residues. Germline V CDR1 and CDR2: MDHEN, SYDVKM. Study-level results: TRB clonality was highly associated with recipient CMV seropositivity and reactivation. Donor-recipient repertoire similarity was low at 1-2 months, rising over year one. Blood and skin or GI T cell repertoires showed limited TRB overlap.

The method was immunoSEQ multiplex PCR; TCRdb's version includes in-frame clones alone and lacks a portion of them. The sample holds 45,000 to 65,000 clones, around 83% seen once. A note on this clone: Antigen: not known.

Sequencing was done on a sample of PBMCs. The clonotype was recovered from a man aged 30 to 39 with a blood cancer, CMV-positive, and with a related stem cell donor. This chain connects TRBV28 to TRBJ1-2, with 7 bases matching TRBD1. The CDR3 loop is CASRSGQEFYGYTF. Written as DNA, the CDR3 is TGTGCCAGCAGATCCGGACAGGAATTCTATGGCTACACCTTC.